The 10 T cell receptor beta chains in this list originate from one sample, sequenced in a study of blood T cell repertoires in COVID-19. The method was immunoSEQ multiplex PCR; TCRdb's version includes in-frame clones alone and lacks a portion of them. The table has about 89,000 clones, 80% seen once; the top ten hold 15% to 20%. What was sequenced was peripheral blood. The receptors originated from an elderly woman with acute or convalescent COVID-19.

The rearrangement uses TRBV3-1 (or the pseudogene TRBV3-2) and TRBJ2-7; 10 positions match TRBD2. Looked up from germline, CDR1 is LGHDT and CDR2 is YNNKEL (reference sequence). CDR3 size: 16 residues. V was clipped by 0 bases and J by 4 bases; unmatched bases: 6. The CDR3 sequence: CASSQEASGGRYEQYF. The CDR3 DNA reads as TGTGCCAGCAGCCAAGAGGCTAGCGGGGGCCGGTACGAGCAGTACTTC.

The chain carries TRBV11-1 and TRBJ2-7, with a possible D match to TRBD2 (5 bases). V was shortened by 2 bases and J by 1 base, with 9 bases between the two germline ends. The CDR3 totals 14 residues. Germline CDR1 SGHAT, CDR2 FQDESV (reference sequence). DNA for the CDR3: TGTGCCAGCAGCTTAATTAGCGCGTCCTACGAGCAGTACTTC. This gives the protein CASSLISASYEQYF.

This clone was counted once. This chain joins TRBV19 and TRBJ2-2; perhaps TRBD2 as D (6 bases). Germline V gene lookup returns CDR1 LNHDA and CDR2 SQIVND (reference sequence). Trimming took 6 bases from V and 3 from J, leaving 14 bases between them. This CDR3 has 15 amino acids. CDR3 residues: CASRRLVLDTGELFF. The DNA of the CDR3 is TGTGCCAGTAGGAGACTAGTCTTGGACACCGGGGAGCTGTTTTTT.

V gene TRBV11-1 combines with J gene TRBJ2-1; 12 nucleotides match TRBD2. This CDR3 comprises 13 residues. V was pared by 5 bases and J by 10 bases, with 3 bases of the junction left unmatched. Looked up from germline, CDR1 is SGHAT and CDR2 is FQDESV (reference sequence). This CDR3 reads CASSVGTSGEQFF. DNA of the CDR3: TGTGCCAGCAGCGTCGGGACTAGCGGGGAGCAGTTCTTC. The complete variable domain, with remaining parts taken from reference TRBV11-1 and TRBJ2-1, reads EAEVAQSPRYKITEKSQAVAFWCDPISGHATLYWYRQILGQGPELLVQFQDESVVDDSQLPKDRFSAERLKGVDSTLKIQPAELGDSAMYLCASSVGTSGEQFFGPGTRLTVL.

This sequence joins TRBV9 and TRBJ2-3; no clear D. This CDR3 is built from 12 residues. V gave up 4 bases and J gave up 0 bases, with 3 bases separating them. Germline CDR1 is SGDLS and CDR2 is YYNGEE. The CDR3 is CASSLSTDTQYF. Written as DNA, the CDR3 is TGTGCCAGCAGCTTAAGCACAGATACGCAGTATTTT.

The chain joins TRBV5-1 to TRBJ2-2; 9 bases line up with TRBD1. CDR1 SGHRS and CDR2 YFSETQ come from the germline V gene. The CDR3 has 15 residues. After removal of 0 bases from V and 5 bases from J, the junction contained 2 bases not matched to a gene. CDR3 in DNA: TGCGCCAGCAGCTTGGCCGGGACAGGGACCGGGGAGCTGTTTTTT. Translating it yields CASSLAGTGTGELFF.

This clone has more than one count but fewer than ten. V gene TRBV12-3 or TRBV12-4 combines with J gene TRBJ2-7; TRBD2 might be the D (6 bases). CDR3 size: 13 residues. V was clipped by 0 bases and J by 4 bases, with 7 bases between them. Here the CDR3 DNA reads TGTGCCAGCAGTTTAGCGACTAGATACGAGCAGTACTTC. Translated, it gives CASSLATRYEQYF.

In DNA, the CDR3 is TGTGCCAGCAGCTTTGATGAGGGCCGGGACAGGGGTCCGAACACTGAAGCTTTCTTT. Protein: CASSFDEGRDRGPNTEAFF. The chain recombines TRBV7-7 with TRBJ1-1, with 10 bases matching TRBD1. The V segment lost 3 bases and the J segment 1 base; nucleotides outside the gene matches: 14. From germline, CDR1 is SSHAT and CDR2 FNYEAQ (reference sequence). The CDR3 is made up of 19 amino acids.

CDR3 residues: CASSRTSVSNTGELFF. In nucleotides, the CDR3 is TGCGCCAGCAGCCGAACTAGCGTGTCGAACACCGGGGAGCTGTTTTTT. The chain has TRBV5-1 and TRBJ2-2, with 7 bases aligning to TRBD2. Unmatched junction bases numbered 6, after V lost 4 bases and J lost 0 bases. CDR1 SGHRS and CDR2 YFSETQ come from the germline V gene. CDR3 length: 16 residues.

This rearrangement joins TRBV11-2 to TRBJ2-6; D is possibly TRBD2 (5 bases). The CDR3 has 15 residues. The germline gives CDR1 SGHAT, CDR2 FQNNGV. Trimming shortened V by 5 bases and J by 4 bases, and 12 bases separated the two germline ends. CDR3 amino acids: CASSLDFAGANVLTF. The CDR3 nucleotides are TGTGCCAGCAGCCTGGACTTTGCCGGGGCCAACGTCCTGACTTTC.